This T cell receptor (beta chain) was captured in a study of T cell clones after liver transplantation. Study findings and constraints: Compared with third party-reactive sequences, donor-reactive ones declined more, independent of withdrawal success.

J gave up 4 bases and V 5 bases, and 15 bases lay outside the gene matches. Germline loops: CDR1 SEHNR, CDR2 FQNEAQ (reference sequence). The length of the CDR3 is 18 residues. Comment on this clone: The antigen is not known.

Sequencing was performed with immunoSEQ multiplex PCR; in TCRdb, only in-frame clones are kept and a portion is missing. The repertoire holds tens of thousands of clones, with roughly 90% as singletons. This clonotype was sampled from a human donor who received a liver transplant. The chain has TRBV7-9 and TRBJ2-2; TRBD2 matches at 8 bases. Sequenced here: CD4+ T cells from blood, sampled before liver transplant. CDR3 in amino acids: CASSPRGRAGEFTGELFF. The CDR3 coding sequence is TGTGCCAGCAGCCCCCGAGGTCGAGCGGGAGAATTCACCGGGGAGCTGTTTTTT.